This T cell receptor beta chain was profiled in a study of blood T cells in healthy people across ages. The V and J ends lost 4 bases and 4 bases respectively, with 26 bases between them. The CDR3 contains 18 residues. Germline V lookup: CDR1 MNHEY, CDR2 SMNVEV (reference sequence). All donors came from Russia, were Caucasian and healthy, and spanned ages about 6 to 100. A second PCR of 7 to 11 cycles used a sample-barcoded 5' primer and a J-beta primer mix. TCRdb fed the 5' RACE reads into MiXCR, producing one record per CDR3 protein. The sample shows around 820,000 distinct CDR3 sequences, roughly 25% of them seen only once. Another study also made use of these data, one on T cells of mothers and their children.

Sequencing was carried out using blood. The chain uses TRBV27 and TRBJ2-7; tentatively, D is TRBD2 (6 bases). The TCR was taken from a boy aged 5-17 years in good health. The chain's CDR3 is CASSSTGLMTPRDYEQYF. The DNA of the CDR3 is TGTGCCAGCAGTTCTACGGGCCTAATGACCCCGCGGGATTACGAGCAGTACTTC.